The T cell receptor (beta chain) under discussion was sequenced for a study of regulatory T cells in long-lasting Graves disease. Germline CDR1 reads LGHDT; CDR2 reads YNNKEL (reference sequence). V was shortened by 1 base and J by 1 base, with 8 bases between the two germline ends. The CDR3 loop spans 16 amino acids. As for time point: newly diagnosed GD, antithyroid drugs for less than 3 months. PBMCs were the source of the RNA used for TCR sequencing. Sequencing libraries for TCR beta were prepared with iRepertoire HTBI primers and Arm-PCR of CDR3 regions. Each CDR3 protein is one row after TCRdb ran MiXCR on the multiplex PCR reads. Seen here are about 620,000 distinct CDR3 sequences, 16% observed once, and the top ten hold roughly 18%. The same specimen was also included in a second study, on T cells in Graves' hyperthyroidism and ophthalmopathy.

Source: peripheral blood mononuclear cells (PBMCs), taken at new diagnosis, from a patient treated with antithyroid drugs. The J gene is TRBJ2-6, the V gene TRBV3-1; TRBD2 is a possible D gene (5 bases). The sequence derives from a woman aged 25 to 39 with Graves disease. The CDR3 coding sequence is TGTGCCAGCAGCCAAGGGAGGACGTCTGGGGCCAACGTCCTGACTTTC. Residues: CASSQGRTSGANVLTF.